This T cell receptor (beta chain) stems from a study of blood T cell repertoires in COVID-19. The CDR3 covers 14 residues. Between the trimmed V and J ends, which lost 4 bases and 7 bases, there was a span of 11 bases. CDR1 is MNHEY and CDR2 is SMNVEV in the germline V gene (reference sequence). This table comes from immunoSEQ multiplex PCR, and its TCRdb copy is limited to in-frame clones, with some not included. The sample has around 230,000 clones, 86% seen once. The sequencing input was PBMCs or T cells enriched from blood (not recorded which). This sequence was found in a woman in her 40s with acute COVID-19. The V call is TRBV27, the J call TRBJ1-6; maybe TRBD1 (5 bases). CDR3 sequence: CASSSGTLNSPLHF. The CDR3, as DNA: TGTGCCAGCAGTTCCGGGACTCTAAATTCACCCCTCCACTTT.